The following is a T cell receptor beta chain sequence with its context. The entry originates in a study of blood T cell repertoires in COVID-19. Study-level background: Material from acute and convalescent COVID-19 was sourced from the United States, Italy and Spain. From T cells, B-cell-depleted T cells, or PBMCs came the material, which was cDNA or gDNA.

From germline, CDR1 is SNHLY and CDR2 FYNNEI. There are 13 residues in the CDR3. V was cut by 3 bases and J by 7 bases, with 12 bases left in between. Per the study methods: Estimates of nucleated cell counts were drawn from the amplification of reference gene primers. Using immunoSEQ multiplex PCR, the repertoire was profiled, and TCRdb retains in-frame clones only, with some absent. That table is the source of V, J and clone size, and D and trimming were worked out from the DNA. The sample lists approximately 250,000 clones, roughly 80% occurring once. The chain combines TRBV2 with TRBJ1-2, with a tentative D call TRBD1 (5 bases). The sequence derives from a man in his fifties or sixties with acute or convalescent COVID-19. Sequencing was performed on peripheral blood. In DNA form, the CDR3 reads TGTGCCAGCAGTGATTTAGGGGTGGGTGGCTACACCTTC. Its protein is CASSDLGVGGYTF. Using reference TRBV2 and TRBJ1-2 for the parts outside the CDR3, the full variable domain is EPEVTQTPSHQVTQMGQEVILRCVPISNHLYFYWYRQILGQKVEFLVSFYNNEISEKSEIFDDQFSVERPDGSNFTLKIRSTKLEDSAMYFCASSDLGVGGYTFGSGTRLTVV.